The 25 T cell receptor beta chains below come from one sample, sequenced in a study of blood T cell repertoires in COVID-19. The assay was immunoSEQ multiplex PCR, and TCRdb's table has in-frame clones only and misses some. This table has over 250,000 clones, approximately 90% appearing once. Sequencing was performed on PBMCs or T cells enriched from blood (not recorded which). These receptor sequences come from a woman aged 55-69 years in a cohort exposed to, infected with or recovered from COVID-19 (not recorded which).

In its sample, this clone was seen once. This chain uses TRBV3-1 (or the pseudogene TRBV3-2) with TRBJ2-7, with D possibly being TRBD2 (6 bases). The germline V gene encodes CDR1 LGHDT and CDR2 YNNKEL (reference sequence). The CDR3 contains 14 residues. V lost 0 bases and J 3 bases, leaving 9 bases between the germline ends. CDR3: CASSQDDSGYEQYF. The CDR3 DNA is TGTGCCAGCAGCCAAGATGATAGCGGCTACGAGCAGTACTTC.

The CDR3 region is CASSQTTGYSNQPQHF. The CDR3 DNA reads as TGTGCCAGCAGCCAAACGACAGGTTATAGCAATCAGCCCCAGCATTTT. The genes are TRBV11-2 and TRBJ1-5, with D possibly being TRBD1 (6 bases). The CDR3 totals 16 residues. V was pared by 5 bases and J by 0 bases, with 14 bases between. Germline values: CDR1 SGHAT, CDR2 FQNNGV.

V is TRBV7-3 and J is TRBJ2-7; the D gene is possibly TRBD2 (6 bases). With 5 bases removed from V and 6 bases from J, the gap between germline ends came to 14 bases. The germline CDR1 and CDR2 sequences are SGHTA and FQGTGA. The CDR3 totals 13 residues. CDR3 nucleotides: TGTGCCAGCAGCACCCAACTAGCCGGCGAGCAGTACTTC. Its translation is CASSTQLAGEQYF.

CDR3 in amino acids: CATSRDSASGAYEQYF. The CDR3 DNA sequence: TGTGCCACCAGCAGAGATTCGGCTAGCGGAGCCTACGAGCAGTACTTC. V and J are TRBV15 and TRBJ2-7; 7 bases are shared with TRBD2. CDR1 is LNHNV, CDR2 YYDKDF, per germline (reference sequence). J gave up 2 bases and V 0 bases, and 7 bases lay outside the gene matches. CDR3 size: 16 residues.

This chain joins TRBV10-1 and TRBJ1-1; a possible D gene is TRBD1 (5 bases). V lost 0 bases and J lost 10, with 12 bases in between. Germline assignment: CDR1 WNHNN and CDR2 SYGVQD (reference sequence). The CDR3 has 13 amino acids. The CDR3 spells CASSESTQGRAFF. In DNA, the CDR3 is TGCGCCAGCAGTGAGTCGACCCAGGGAAGAGCTTTCTTT.

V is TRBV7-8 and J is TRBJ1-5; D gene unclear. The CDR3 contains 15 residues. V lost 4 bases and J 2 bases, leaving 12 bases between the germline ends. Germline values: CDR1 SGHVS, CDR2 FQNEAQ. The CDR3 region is CASSSMTEGNQPQHF. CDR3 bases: TGTGCCAGCAGCTCGATGACCGAGGGCAATCAGCCCCAGCATTTT. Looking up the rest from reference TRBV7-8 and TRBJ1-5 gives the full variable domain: GAGVSQSPRYKVAKRGQDVALRCDPISGHVSLFWYQQALGQGPEFLTYFQNEAQLDKSGLPSDRFFAERPEGSVSTLKIQRTQQEDSAVYLCASSSMTEGNQPQHFGDGTRLSIL.

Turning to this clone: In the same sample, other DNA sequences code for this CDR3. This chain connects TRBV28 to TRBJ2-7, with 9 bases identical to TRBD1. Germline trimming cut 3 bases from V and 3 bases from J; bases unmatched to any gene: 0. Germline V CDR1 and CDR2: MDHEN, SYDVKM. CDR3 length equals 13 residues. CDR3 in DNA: TGTGCCAGCAGTTTGACAGGGGGCTACGAGCAGTACTTC. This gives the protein CASSLTGGYEQYF.

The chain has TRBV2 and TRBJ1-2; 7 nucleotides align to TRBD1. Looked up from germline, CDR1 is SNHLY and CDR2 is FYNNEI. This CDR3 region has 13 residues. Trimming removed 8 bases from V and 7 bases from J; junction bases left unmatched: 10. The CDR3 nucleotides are TGTGCCAGCCGAGGAGACAGGGTTTCTGGCTACACCTTC. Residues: CASRGDRVSGYTF.

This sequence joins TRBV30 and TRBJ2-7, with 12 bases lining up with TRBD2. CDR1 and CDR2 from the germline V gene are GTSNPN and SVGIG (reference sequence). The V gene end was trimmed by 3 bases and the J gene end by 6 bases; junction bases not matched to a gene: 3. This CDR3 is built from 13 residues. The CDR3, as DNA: TGTGCCTGGAGCGGGGGACTAGCGGGCGAGCAGTACTTC. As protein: CAWSGGLAGEQYF.

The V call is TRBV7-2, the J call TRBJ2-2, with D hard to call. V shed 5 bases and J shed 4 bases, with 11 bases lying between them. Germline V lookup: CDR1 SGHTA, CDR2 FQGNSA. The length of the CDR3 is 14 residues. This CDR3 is CASSPTWSTGELFF. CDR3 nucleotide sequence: TGTGCCAGCAGCCCAACATGGAGCACCGGGGAGCTGTTTTTT.

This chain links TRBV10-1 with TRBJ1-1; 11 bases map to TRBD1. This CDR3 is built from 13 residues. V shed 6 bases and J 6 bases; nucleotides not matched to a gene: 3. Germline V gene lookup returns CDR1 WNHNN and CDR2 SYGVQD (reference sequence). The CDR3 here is CASRGQGAAEAFF. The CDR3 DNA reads TGCGCCAGCAGAGGACAGGGGGCCGCTGAAGCTTTCTTT.

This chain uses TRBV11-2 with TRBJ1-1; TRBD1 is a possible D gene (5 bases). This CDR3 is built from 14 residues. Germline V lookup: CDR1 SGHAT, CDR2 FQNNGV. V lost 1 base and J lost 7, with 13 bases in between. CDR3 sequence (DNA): TGTGCCAGCAGCTTAGCCCTCCCCAGGGTTGAAGCTTTCTTT. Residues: CASSLALPRVEAFF.

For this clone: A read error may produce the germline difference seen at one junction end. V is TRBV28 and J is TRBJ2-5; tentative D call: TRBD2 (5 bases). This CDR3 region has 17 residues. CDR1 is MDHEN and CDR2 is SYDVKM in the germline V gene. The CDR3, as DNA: TGTGCCAGCAGTTTGGGCCGGCGGGCCACCCCCCAAGAGGCCCAGTACTTC. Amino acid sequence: CASSLGRRATPQEAQYF.

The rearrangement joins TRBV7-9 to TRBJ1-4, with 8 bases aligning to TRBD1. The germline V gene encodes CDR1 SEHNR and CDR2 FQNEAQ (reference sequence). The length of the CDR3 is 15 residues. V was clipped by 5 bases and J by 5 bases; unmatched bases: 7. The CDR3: CASSIDRGVNEKLFF. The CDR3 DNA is TGTGCCAGCAGCATCGACAGGGGTGTGAATGAAAAACTGTTTTTT.

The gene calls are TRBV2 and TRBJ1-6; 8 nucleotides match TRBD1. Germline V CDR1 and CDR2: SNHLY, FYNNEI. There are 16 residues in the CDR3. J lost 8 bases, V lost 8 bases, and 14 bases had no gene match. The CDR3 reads CASPSEAQGVYSPLHF. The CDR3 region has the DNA TGTGCCAGCCCGTCCGAAGCACAGGGGGTCTATTCACCCCTCCACTTT. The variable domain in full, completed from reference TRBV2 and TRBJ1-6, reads EPEVTQTPSHQVTQMGQEVILRCVPISNHLYFYWYRQILGQKVEFLVSFYNNEISEKSEIFDDQFSVERPDGSNFTLKIRSTKLEDSAMYFCASPSEAQGVYSPLHFGNGTRLTVT.

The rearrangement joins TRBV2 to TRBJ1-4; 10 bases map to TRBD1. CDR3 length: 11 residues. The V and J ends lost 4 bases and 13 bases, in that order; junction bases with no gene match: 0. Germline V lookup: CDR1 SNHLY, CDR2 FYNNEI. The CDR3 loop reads CASSGTGGLFF. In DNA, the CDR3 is TGTGCCAGCAGTGGGACAGGGGGACTGTTTTTT. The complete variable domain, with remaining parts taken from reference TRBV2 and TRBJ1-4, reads EPEVTQTPSHQVTQMGQEVILRCVPISNHLYFYWYRQILGQKVEFLVSFYNNEISEKSEIFDDQFSVERPDGSNFTLKIRSTKLEDSAMYFCASSGTGGLFFGSGTQLSVL.

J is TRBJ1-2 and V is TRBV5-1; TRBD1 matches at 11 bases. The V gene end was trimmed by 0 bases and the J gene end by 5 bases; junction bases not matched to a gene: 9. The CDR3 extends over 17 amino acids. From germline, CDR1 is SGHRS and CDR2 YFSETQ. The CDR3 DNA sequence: TGCGCCAGCAGCTTGGCCGGACAGGGGGCCGGAAGGTATGGCTACACCTTC. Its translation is CASSLAGQGAGRYGYTF.

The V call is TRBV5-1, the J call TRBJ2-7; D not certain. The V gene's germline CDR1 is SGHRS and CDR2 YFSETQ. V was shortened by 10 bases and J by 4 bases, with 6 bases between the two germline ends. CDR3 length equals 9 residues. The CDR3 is CAGSYEQYF. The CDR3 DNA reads TGCGCCGGCTCATACGAGCAGTACTTC.

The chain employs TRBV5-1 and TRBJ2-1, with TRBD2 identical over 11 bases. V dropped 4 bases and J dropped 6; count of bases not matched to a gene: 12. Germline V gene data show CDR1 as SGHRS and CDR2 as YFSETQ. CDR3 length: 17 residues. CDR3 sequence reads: CASSRGVAGGSPNEQFF. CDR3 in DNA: TGCGCCAGCAGCCGGGGGGTAGCGGGAGGGTCCCCCAATGAGCAGTTCTTC.

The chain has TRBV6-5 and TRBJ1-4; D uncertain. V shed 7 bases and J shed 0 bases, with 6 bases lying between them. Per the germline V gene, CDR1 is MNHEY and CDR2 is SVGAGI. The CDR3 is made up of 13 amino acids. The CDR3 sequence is CASKTTTNEKLFF. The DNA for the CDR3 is TGTGCCAGCAAAACAACAACTAATGAAAAACTGTTTTTT.

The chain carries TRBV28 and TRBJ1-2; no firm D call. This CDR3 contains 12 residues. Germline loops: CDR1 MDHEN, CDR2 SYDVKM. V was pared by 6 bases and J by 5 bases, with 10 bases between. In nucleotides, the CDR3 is TGTGCCAGCAGCTTGCTCAGTTATGGCTACACCTTC. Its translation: CASSLLSYGYTF.

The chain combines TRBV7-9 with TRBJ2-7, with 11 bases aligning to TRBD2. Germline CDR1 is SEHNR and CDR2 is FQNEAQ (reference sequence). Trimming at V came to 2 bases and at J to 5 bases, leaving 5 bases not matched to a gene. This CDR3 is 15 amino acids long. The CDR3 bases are TGTGCCAGCAGCTTAAGGGTAGCGGGAGGGAACGAGCAGTACTTC. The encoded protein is CASSLRVAGGNEQYF.

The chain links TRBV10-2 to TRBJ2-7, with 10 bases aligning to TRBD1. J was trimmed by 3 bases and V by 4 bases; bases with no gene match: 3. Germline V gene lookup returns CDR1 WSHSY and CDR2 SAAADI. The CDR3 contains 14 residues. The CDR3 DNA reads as TGCGCCAGCAGTGGCCGGGACAGGGGCTACGAGCAGTACTTC. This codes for CASSGRDRGYEQYF.

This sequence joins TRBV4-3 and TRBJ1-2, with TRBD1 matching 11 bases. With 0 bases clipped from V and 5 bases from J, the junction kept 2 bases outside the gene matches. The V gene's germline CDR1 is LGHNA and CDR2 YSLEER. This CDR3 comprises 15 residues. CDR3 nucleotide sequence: TGCGCCAGCAGCCAAGATGGACAGGGGGCGTATGGCTACACCTTC. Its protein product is CASSQDGQGAYGYTF.

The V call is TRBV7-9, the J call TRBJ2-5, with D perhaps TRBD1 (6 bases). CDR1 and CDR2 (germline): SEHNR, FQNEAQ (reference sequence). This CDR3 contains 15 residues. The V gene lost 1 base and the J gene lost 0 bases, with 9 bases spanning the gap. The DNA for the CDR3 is TGTGCCAGCAGCTTAGTGGCAGGGGACCAAGAGACCCAGTACTTC. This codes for CASSLVAGDQETQYF.